This T cell receptor beta chain was identified in a study of T cell repertoires in cytomegalovirus infection. V trimming: 0 bases; J trimming: 7 bases; junction bases outside the gene matches: 13. Germline V lookup: CDR1 LGHNT, CDR2 FRNRAP. The CDR3 spans 18 residues. TCRdb reprocessed the reads via MiXCR and lists one record per CDR3 protein. The data hold under 350,000 distinct CDR3 sequences, with over 7.5% observed a single time. Specimen: PBMCs. The V and J genes are TRBV12-5 and TRBJ2-1, with 9 bases matching TRBD2. The receptor was isolated from a human donor in good health (CMV status not recorded). Some clones in this sample may be carry-over from other donors' samples. Written as DNA, the CDR3 is TGTGCTAGTGGTTTGGTCCTTAGCGGGAGAAGTGTTGGTAATGAGCAGTTCTTC. Translated: CASGLVLSGRSVGNEQFF.